These 7 T cell receptor beta chains came from one sample sequenced in a study of T cell repertoires in cytomegalovirus infection. TCRdb analysed the reads with MiXCR anew, one entry per CDR3 protein. There are about 330,000 distinct CDR3 sequences in the sample; 8% to 9.5% occur only once, and approximately 4.5% lies in the top ten. The specimen sequenced was PBMCs. Receptors were obtained from a human donor in good health (CMV status not recorded). Some clones in this sample may be carry-over from other donors' samples.

The table lists this clonotype with a few counts. The J gene is TRBJ1-3, the V gene TRBV29-1, with a tentative D call TRBD1 (5 bases). The CDR3 consists of 14 residues. Germline V lookup: CDR1 SQVTM, CDR2 ANQGSEA. V shed 4 bases and J shed 0 bases, with 10 bases lying between them. CDR3 bases: TGCAGCGTTGTAGGGGAATCCTCTGGAAACACCATATATTTT. Its translation: CSVVGESSGNTIYF. The variable domain in full, with the rest retrieved from reference TRBV29-1 and TRBJ1-3, is SAVISQKPSRDICQRGTSLTIQCQVDSQVTMMFWYRQQPGQSLTLIATANQGSEATYESGFVIDKFPISRPNLTFSTLTVSNMSPEDSSIYLCSVVGESSGNTIYFGEGSWLTVV.

CDR3 nucleotides: TGCGCCAGCGCCAGGACAGGGCTGTTTTTT. Translation gives CASARTGLFF. The chain joins TRBV10-1 to TRBJ1-4; 8 positions match TRBD1. J gave up 14 bases and V 8 bases, and 4 bases lay outside the gene matches. From germline, CDR1 is WNHNN and CDR2 SYGVQD (reference sequence). The CDR3 contains 10 residues.

Only a few counts were recorded for this clonotype. The genes are TRBV19 and TRBJ1-1; possibly TRBD1 for D (5 bases). The CDR3 consists of 15 residues. Deletions cut 0 bases from V and 5 bases from J, with 13 bases between. Germline CDR1 and CDR2: LNHDA and SQIVND (reference sequence). The CDR3 sequence: CASSIDGALGTEAFF. The CDR3 nucleotides read TGTGCCAGTAGTATAGACGGGGCGCTGGGGACTGAAGCTTTCTTT.

The chain couples TRBV7-9 to TRBJ2-3; 14 bases match TRBD2. Germline-derived CDR1 and CDR2 are SEHNR and FQNEAQ (reference sequence). The CDR3 loop spans 16 amino acids. V trimming: 5 bases; J trimming: 7 bases; junction bases outside the gene matches: 8. The CDR3 DNA is TGTGCCAGCAGCCCTCGACTAGCGGGAGGGCCAAATACGCAGTATTTT. Its protein is CASSPRLAGGPNTQYF.

This clonotype was seen more than once but under ten times. The rearrangement joins TRBV6-1 to TRBJ2-5, with D possibly being TRBD1 (6 bases). CDR3 size: 12 residues. Germline lookup yields CDR1 MNHNS and CDR2 SASEGT. V lost 10 bases and J 6 bases, leaving 15 bases between the germline ends. DNA of the CDR3: TGTGCCACCGGGACAAATCGGCAGACCCAGTACTTC. This encodes CATGTNRQTQYF.

This clonotype was recorded only once. The J gene is TRBJ1-2, the V gene TRBV12-3 or TRBV12-4, with D perhaps matching TRBD1 (5 bases). V shed 6 bases and J shed 1 base, with 12 bases lying between them. The CDR3 has 14 residues. The CDR3 coding sequence is TGTGCCAGCAGCCCGGGACGGGATAACTATGGCTACACCTTC. It yields the protein CASSPGRDNYGYTF.

This clonotype was picked up a small number of times. This rearrangement joins TRBV19 to TRBJ1-5; 9 positions match TRBD1. Germline CDR1 reads LNHDA; CDR2 reads SQIVND (reference sequence). This CDR3 region has 15 residues. V shed 5 bases, J shed 4 bases, and the junction held 6 bases outside the gene matches. CDR3 residues: CASSYPGQGNQPQHF. For the CDR3, the DNA is TGTGCCAGTAGTTACCCGGGACAGGGTAATCAGCCCCAGCATTTT.